These 18 T cell receptor beta chains were sequenced from one sample in a study of T cells after yellow fever vaccination. TCRdb re-derived calls from the 5' RACE reads in MiXCR, one entry per CDR3 protein. Of some 600,000 distinct CDR3 sequences listed, around 12% are singletons. This specimen was PBMCs, taken on the day of the yellow fever booster vaccination. The source of these receptors is a man aged 30 to 45 who received the YFV17D yellow fever vaccine.

CDR3 residues: CASSYSRLTGLHNEQFF. The DNA of the CDR3 is TGTGCCAGCAGTTACTCGAGATTAACGGGATTGCACAATGAGCAGTTCTTC. The chain uses TRBV6-5 and TRBJ2-1; D is possibly TRBD2 (5 bases). The CDR3 spans 17 residues. Germline V gives CDR1 MNHEY, CDR2 SVGAGI. Deletions cut 0 bases from V and 5 bases from J, with 17 bases between.

The CDR3 loop reads CASSRLAGRTYEQYF. CDR3 coding DNA: TGTGCCAGCAGTCGACTAGCGGGACGGACCTACGAGCAGTACTTC. The rearrangement uses TRBV3-1 and TRBJ2-7; 11 bases map to TRBD2. V lost 6 bases and J lost 2; bases outside the gene matches: 6. Germline V gives CDR1 LGHDT, CDR2 YNNKEL (reference sequence). This CDR3 comprises 15 residues.

There are a few counts of this clonotype. This sequence joins TRBV29-1 and TRBJ2-3; 9 bases fit TRBD2. The CDR3 is 14 amino acids. Germline lookup yields CDR1 SQVTM and CDR2 ANQGSEA. Trimming at V came to 7 bases and at J to 3 bases, leaving 8 bases not matched to a gene. This CDR3 is CSGGAGGWTDTQYF. The CDR3 region has the DNA TGCAGCGGCGGCGCGGGAGGGTGGACAGATACGCAGTATTTT.

This chain joins TRBV4-2 and TRBJ2-5; 8 bases map to TRBD2. After removal of 0 bases from V and 10 bases from J, the junction contained 13 bases not matched to a gene. In germline, CDR1 is LGHNA, CDR2 YNFKEQ. This CDR3 comprises 16 residues. In DNA, the CDR3 is TGTGCCAGCAGCCAAGATACCAAGCGGGAGATCGTGAACCAGTACTTC. Translation: CASSQDTKREIVNQYF.

This clonotype was picked up a small number of times. The chain links TRBV6-5 to TRBJ2-7, with D possibly TRBD1 on 7 matching bases. The CDR3 extends over 14 amino acids. Germline V CDR1 and CDR2: MNHEY, SVGAGI. V dropped 2 bases and J dropped 7 bases, with 15 bases sitting between them. The CDR3 reads CASSYGGTASEQYF. The DNA for the CDR3 is TGTGCCAGCAGTTACGGGGGGACAGCATCGGAGCAGTACTTC.

Ten or more counts support this clonotype. J is TRBJ2-5 and V is TRBV18; D is ambiguous. The V and J ends lost 0 bases and 5 bases respectively, with 10 bases between them. CDR3 length: 14 residues. The germline V gene has CDR1 KGHSH and CDR2 LQKENI. The CDR3 reads CASSPPSGRETQYF. CDR3 nucleotides: TGTGCCAGCTCACCACCGAGTGGAAGGGAGACCCAGTACTTC.

This chain links TRBV12-3 or TRBV12-4 with TRBJ2-2, with a tentative D call TRBD1 (5 bases). Trimming cost V 2 bases and J 4 bases, with 11 bases left between them. CDR3 length: 15 amino acids. The DNA for the CDR3 is TGTGCCAGCAGTTTAACTCAGGGCGGCACCGGGGAGCTGTTTTTT. Amino acids: CASSLTQGGTGELFF.

This clonotype was seen more than once but under ten times. V is TRBV3-1 and J is TRBJ2-7; a weak D match, TRBD1 (6 bases). The V end was cut by 1 base, the J end by 6 bases, with 19 bases between. This CDR3 comprises 16 residues. CDR1 and CDR2 from the germline V gene are LGHDT and YNNKEL (reference sequence). As DNA, the CDR3 is TGTGCCAGCAGCCAAGTCGTCTTAGGGGGAAATGGCGAGCAGTACTTC. Translated: CASSQVVLGGNGEQYF.

This clonotype has more than one count but fewer than ten. V is TRBV30 and J is TRBJ2-5; D is perhaps TRBD1 (5 bases). The germline CDR1 and CDR2 sequences are GTSNPN and SVGIG (reference sequence). V lost 0 bases and J 4 bases, leaving 15 bases between the germline ends. The CDR3 has 15 amino acids. The DNA of the CDR3 is TGTGCCTGGAGTGTACAAACCGCCAGGGCAGAGACCCAGTACTTC. It encodes CAWSVQTARAETQYF.

This clonotype was picked up a small number of times. This chain links TRBV25-1 with TRBJ1-5; D call uncertain. The germline gives CDR1 MGHDK, CDR2 SYGVNS. V was trimmed by 4 bases and J by 5 bases, leaving 9 bases between them. There are 13 residues in the CDR3. The CDR3 region is CASSGLKDQPQHF. CDR3 nucleotides: TGTGCCAGCAGTGGACTTAAAGATCAGCCCCAGCATTTT.

This clonotype was counted only a few times. The chain combines TRBV24-1 with TRBJ2-4; D uncertain. V was clipped by 6 bases and J by 3 bases, with 20 bases between them. The CDR3 has 17 residues. Germline CDR1 and CDR2: KGHDR and SFDVKD. CDR3 DNA: TGTGCCACCAGTTTTGAGGTCGTTGGCAGGTTCAAAAACATTCAGTACTTC. Its translation is CATSFEVVGRFKNIQYF.

In its sample, this clonotype was seen a few times. The chain carries TRBV20-1 and TRBJ2-6; 9 bases fit TRBD1. The germline gives CDR1 DFQATT, CDR2 SNEGSKA (reference sequence). V dropped 0 bases and J dropped 0; count of bases not matched to a gene: 3. The CDR3 extends over 17 amino acids. CDR3 protein: CSARDTGGASGANVLTF. CDR3 bases: TGCAGTGCTAGAGATACAGGGGGCGCCTCTGGGGCCAACGTCCTGACTTTC.

The V call is TRBV20-1, the J call TRBJ2-1; TRBD2 agrees at 9 bases. CDR3 length: 13 amino acids. CDR1 is DFQATT and CDR2 is SNEGSKA in the germline V gene (reference sequence). V shed 6 bases, J shed 4 bases, and the junction held 4 bases outside the gene matches. CDR3 coding DNA: TGCAGTGCGGGGACTAGCCGTTACAATGAGCAGTTCTTC. Protein sequence: CSAGTSRYNEQFF.

This clonotype was observed a few times. The chain employs TRBV20-1 and TRBJ2-3, with D unresolved. V was shortened by 0 bases and J by 2 bases, with 12 bases between the two germline ends. CDR3 length equals 15 residues. CDR1 DFQATT and CDR2 SNEGSKA come from the germline V gene (reference sequence). CDR3 coding DNA: TGCAGTGCTAGAGACCCTAACGGTTTCACAGATACGCAGTATTTT. Amino acid sequence: CSARDPNGFTDTQYF.

This clonotype was seen a few times. The chain links TRBV5-6 to TRBJ2-5, with D hard to call. With 0 bases removed from V and 7 bases from J, the gap between germline ends came to 19 bases. Per the germline V gene, CDR1 is SGHDT and CDR2 is YYEEEE. The length of the CDR3 is 16 residues. DNA for the CDR3: TGTGCCAGCAGCTTGGCCGGTCAACACCGTTTGGGGACCCAGTACTTC. Its protein product is CASSLAGQHRLGTQYF.

In this sample, this clonotype turned up a few times. The chain couples TRBV11-1 to TRBJ2-2, with 7 bases aligning to TRBD2. This CDR3 has 19 amino acids. The trim removed 4 bases at V and 3 bases at J, leaving 17 bases unmatched. Germline V gene sequence: CDR1 SGHAT, CDR2 FQDESV (reference sequence). CDR3 region: CASSSRRGDNVMDTGELFF. The CDR3 coding sequence is TGTGCCAGCAGCTCAAGACGGGGGGATAATGTGATGGACACCGGGGAGCTGTTTTTT.

This clonotype was seen many times. This chain joins TRBV5-1 and TRBJ2-1; TRBD2 aligns across 9 bases. The V segment lost 0 bases and the J segment 7 bases; nucleotides outside the gene matches: 8. The germline V gene encodes CDR1 SGHRS and CDR2 YFSETQ. The CDR3 covers 16 residues. The CDR3 nucleotides are TGCGCCAGCAGCTTGGCTACCGGGACTAGCTTAAATGAGCAGTTCTTC. Protein product: CASSLATGTSLNEQFF.

V usage is TRBV5-4 and J usage is TRBJ1-5, with 7 bases identical to TRBD1. Germline CDR1 SGHNT, CDR2 YYREEE (reference sequence). V shed 4 bases and J 3 bases; nucleotides not matched to a gene: 4. There are 14 residues in the CDR3. Here the CDR3 DNA reads TGTGCCAGCAGCGCGGACAGGATCAATCAGCCCCAGCATTTT. Protein sequence: CASSADRINQPQHF.